This is a list of T cell receptor beta chains from one sample in a study of blood T cell repertoires in COVID-19. Repertoires were generated with immunoSEQ multiplex PCR, while TCRdb's copy carries only in-frame clones and drops some. The sample includes under 150,000 clones, 79% of them seen just once. The sequenced sample was peripheral blood. The receptor set was obtained from a man aged 45-65 years with active or convalescent COVID-19. CDR3s include the opening cysteine and the closing phenylalanine or tryptophan. The D gene is left open where the match is weak. A row's size may be missing; if present it is once, few, many or a size class.

>TRBV7-3|NA|13|TRBJ2-7|NA
CASSLIVSGEQYF
TGTGCCAGCAGCTTAATCGTTTCGGGGGAGCAGTACTTC
>TRBV25-1|NA|16|TRBJ1-4|NA
CASSDPRWGGEEKLFF
TGTGCCAGCAGTGACCCCCGCTGGGGGGGCGAAGAAAAACTGTTTTTT
>TRBV24-1|few|12|TRBJ1-1|NA
CATKGGNTEAFF
TGTGCCACCAAAGGGGGGAACACTGAAGCTTTCTTT
>TRBV12-3/TRBV12-4|NA|13|TRBJ1-1|NA
CASSLNYNTEAFF
TGTGCCAGCAGTTTGAACTACAACACTGAAGCTTTCTTT
>TRBV5-4|NA|15|TRBJ2-5|NA
CASSLASGPQETQYF
TGTGCCAGCAGCTTGGCCAGCGGACCTCAAGAGACCCAGTACTTC
>TRBV6-6|NA|12|TRBJ1-5|NA
CAVGGPNQPQHF
TGCGCCGTGGGGGGACCCAATCAGCCCCAGCATTTT
>TRBV10-2|NA|14|TRBJ2-7|TRBD1
CASSEDRGRYEQYF
TGCGCCAGCAGTGAGGACAGGGGTCGCTACGAGCAGTACTTC
>TRBV4-2|NA|15|TRBJ2-7|NA
CASSQSPRGSYEQYF
TGTGCCAGCAGCCAGTCACCTCGAGGGAGCTACGAGCAGTACTTC
>TRBV4-2|few|14|TRBJ2-1|NA
CASSPTGTLYEQFF
TGTGCCAGCAGCCCAACCGGGACTCTGTATGAGCAGTTCTTC
>TRBV7-8|NA|15|TRBJ1-5|TRBD1
CASGRQGGGNQPQHF
TGTGCCAGCGGGCGACAGGGTGGTGGCAATCAGCCCCAGCATTTT
>TRBV6-5|NA|14|TRBJ2-4|NA
CASSLPGRVGVQYF
TGTGCCAGCAGCCTCCCAGGTAGAGTCGGGGTTCAGTACTTC
>TRBV6-5|NA|12|TRBJ2-5|NA
CASSYSMESQYF
TGTGCCAGCAGTTACTCGATGGAGTCCCAGTACTTC
>TRBV28|NA|14|TRBJ2-1|TRBD1
CASTDRGTDNEQFF
TGTGCCAGCACCGACAGGGGTACTGACAATGAGCAGTTCTTC
>TRBV3-1/TRBV3-2|NA|14|TRBJ1-5|NA
CASSRGLSNQPQHF
TGTGCCAGCAGCCGAGGACTGAGCAATCAGCCCCAGCATTTT
>TRBV5-4|NA|15|TRBJ1-1|TRBD1
CASSTSSTGVTEAFF
TGTGCCAGCAGCACTTCCAGTACAGGGGTAACTGAAGCTTTCTTT
>TRBV7-9|NA|15|TRBJ2-7|TRBD1
CASSLGPGQGYEQYF
TGTGCCAGCAGCTTAGGACCTGGACAGGGGTACGAGCAGTACTTC
>TRBV4-1|many|17|TRBJ2-5|TRBD2
CASSQAGTSGIGGTQYF
TGCGCCAGCAGCCAAGCCGGGACTAGCGGGATCGGTGGGACCCAGTACTTC
>TRBV7-2|NA|14|TRBJ2-7|NA
CASSPGHLVYEQYF
TGTGCCAGCAGTCCCGGACACCTAGTCTACGAGCAGTACTTC
>TRBV7-6|once|16|TRBJ2-1|TRBD2
CASSLAGTSGVNEQFF
TGTGCCAGCAGCCTAGCTGGGACTAGCGGAGTCAATGAGCAGTTCTTC
>TRBV5-4|NA|11|TRBJ2-3|NA
CASSLGRLSAF
TGTGCCAGCAGCTTGGGTCGCCTTAGCGCGTTT
>TRBV29-1|NA|16|TRBJ2-3|TRBD2
CSVVGSGTTSTDTQYF
TGCAGCGTTGTGGGCTCCGGGACTACAAGCACAGATACGCAGTATTTT
>TRBV7-9|few|15|TRBJ2-7|NA
CASSPRDSLTYEQYF
TGTGCCAGCAGCCCAAGGGACTCCCTGACCTACGAGCAGTACTTC
>TRBV9|NA|15|TRBJ2-1|NA
CASSVALGAYNEQFF
TGTGCCAGCAGCGTGGCCCTAGGGGCCTACAATGAGCAGTTCTTC
>TRBV4-1|NA|13|TRBJ2-1|NA
CASSRQTGVEQFF
TGCGCCAGCAGCCGTCAGACGGGAGTTGAGCAGTTCTTC
>TRBV28|NA|15|TRBJ2-7|TRBD1
CASSNTGTGNYEQYF
TGTGCCAGCAGCAATACCGGGACAGGGAACTACGAGCAGTACTTC
>TRBV23-1|NA|17|TRBJ1-2|NA
CASSQSRRGDPRHGYTF
TGCGCCAGCAGTCAATCTAGGCGGGGGGACCCCAGACATGGCTACACCTTC
>TRBV24-1|NA|19|TRBJ2-6|NA
CATSDYRGRPYSGANVLTF
TGTGCCACCAGTGATTATCGGGGTCGGCCTTACTCTGGGGCCAACGTCCTGACTTTC
>TRBV14|NA|16|TRBJ2-7|TRBD2
CASSQVPSGTFYEQYF
TGTGCCAGCAGCCAAGTTCCTAGCGGGACTTTTTACGAGCAGTACTTC
>TRBV10-3|NA|16|TRBJ2-1|NA
CAISESSSGSYNEQFF
TGTGCCATCAGTGAGTCCAGCAGCGGGTCCTACAATGAGCAGTTCTTC
>TRBV9|NA|13|TRBJ2-7|NA
CASSGGGTHEQYF
TGTGCCAGCAGCGGAGGCGGTACCCACGAGCAGTACTTC
>TRBV7-2|NA|13|TRBJ1-2|NA
CASSRPRQLGYTF
TGTGCCAGCAGCCGCCCTCGACAGCTTGGCTACACCTTC
>TRBV3-1/TRBV3-2|NA|11|TRBJ2-7|NA
CASSQGRPLSF
TGTGCCAGCAGCCAAGGGAGACCCCTCTCCTTC
>TRBV9|NA|14|TRBJ2-2|TRBD1
CASSAQGAYGELFF
TGTGCCAGCAGCGCACAGGGGGCCTACGGGGAGCTGTTTTTT
>TRBV18|few|16|TRBJ1-3|NA
CASSHTQGDSGNTIYF
TGTGCCAGCTCACACACCCAGGGTGACTCTGGAAACACCATATATTTT
>TRBV9|NA|16|TRBJ2-7|TRBD1
CASSAGLGGANHRQYF
TGTGCCAGCAGCGCAGGTTTAGGGGGCGCGAATCATCGGCAGTACTTC
>TRBV9|NA|15|TRBJ1-2|NA
CASSSIPTYNYGYTF
TGTGCCAGCAGCTCCATCCCGACATATAACTATGGCTACACCTTC
>TRBV7-2|NA|9|TRBJ1-1|NA
CASSLRAFF
TGTGCCAGCAGCTTGAGAGCTTTCTTT
>TRBV14|NA|12|TRBJ2-3|NA
CASSRLADTQYF
TGTGCCAGCAGCCGACTAGCAGATACGCAGTATTTT
>TRBV6-5|NA|13|TRBJ2-1|NA
CASSYSSYNEQFF
TGTGCCAGCAGTTACTCTAGTTACAATGAGCAGTTCTTC
>TRBV5-1|NA|16|TRBJ1-4|NA
CASSLNSAGQGEKLFF
TGCGCCAGCAGCTTAAACTCGGCAGGGCAGGGAGAAAAACTGTTTTTT
>TRBV3-1/TRBV3-2|NA|15|TRBJ2-7|TRBD1
CASSHPRGSSYEQYF
TGTGCCAGCAGCCACCCCAGGGGGAGCTCCTACGAGCAGTACTTC
>TRBV3-1/TRBV3-2|NA|17|TRBJ2-1|NA
CASSQGGGLAVNNEQFF
TGTGCCAGCAGCCAAGGGGGGGGGCTAGCGGTAAACAATGAGCAGTTCTTC
>TRBV3-1/TRBV3-2|NA|11|TRBJ1-1|NA
CASKQGHEAFF
TGTGCCAGCAAGCAGGGCCATGAAGCTTTCTTT
>TRBV5-8|NA|14|TRBJ2-7|TRBD1
CASSFGTGINEQYF
TGTGCCAGCAGCTTCGGGACAGGGATCAACGAGCAGTACTTC
>TRBV5-1|once|18|TRBJ2-7|TRBD2
CASSLDAGGGSTSYEQYF
TGCGCCAGCAGCTTGGACGCCGGGGGGGGATCCACCTCCTACGAGCAGTACTTC
>TRBV7-9|NA|15|TRBJ2-5|NA
CASSLDGLHQETQYF
TGTGCCAGCAGCTTAGATGGACTACACCAAGAGACCCAGTACTTC
>TRBV4-2|NA|17|TRBJ1-6|TRBD1
CASSQARQGVLNSPLHF
TGTGCCAGCAGCCAAGCGAGACAGGGCGTCCTCAATTCACCCCTCCACTTT
>TRBV28|NA|12|TRBJ1-4|NA
CASSSPGSVVFF
TGTGCCAGCAGTTCCCCTGGTTCGGTAGTGTTTTTT
>TRBV7-6|NA|15|TRBJ1-5|NA
CASSLEQGNNQPQHF
TGTGCCAGCAGCTTAGAACAGGGCAACAATCAGCCCCAGCATTTT
>TRBV6-5|NA|12|TRBJ2-7|NA
CASSLTGYEQYF
TGTGCCAGCAGCTTAACGGGGTACGAGCAGTACTTC
>TRBV7-9|few|15|TRBJ1-3|NA
CASNVGASSGNTIYF
TGTGCCAGCAACGTTGGGGCTAGCTCTGGAAACACCATATATTTT
>TRBV10-3|many|12|TRBJ2-7|NA
CAISAGDDEQYF
TGTGCCATCAGTGCGGGGGACGACGAGCAGTACTTC
>TRBV21-1|once|18|TRBJ2-5|NA
CASSKAPTGGGVGETQYF
TGTGCCAGCAGCAAAGCCCCGACAGGGGGTGGGGTTGGGGAGACCCAGTACTTC
>TRBV29-1|NA|15|TRBJ2-3|TRBD1
CSVAVGQGFPDTQYF
TGCAGCGTTGCTGTGGGACAGGGGTTCCCAGATACGCAGTATTTT
>TRBV9|few|14|TRBJ2-1|NA
CASSDSGDYNEQFF
TGTGCCAGCAGCGATTCAGGTGACTACAATGAGCAGTTCTTC
>TRBV4-1|few|15|TRBJ1-2|NA
CASSQAATGNYGYTF
TGCGCCAGCAGCCAAGCCGCGACAGGCAACTATGGCTACACCTTC
>TRBV5-6|NA|14|TRBJ1-4|NA
CASSLGGRNEKLFF
TGTGCCAGCAGCCTGGGGGGGAGGAATGAAAAACTGTTTTTT